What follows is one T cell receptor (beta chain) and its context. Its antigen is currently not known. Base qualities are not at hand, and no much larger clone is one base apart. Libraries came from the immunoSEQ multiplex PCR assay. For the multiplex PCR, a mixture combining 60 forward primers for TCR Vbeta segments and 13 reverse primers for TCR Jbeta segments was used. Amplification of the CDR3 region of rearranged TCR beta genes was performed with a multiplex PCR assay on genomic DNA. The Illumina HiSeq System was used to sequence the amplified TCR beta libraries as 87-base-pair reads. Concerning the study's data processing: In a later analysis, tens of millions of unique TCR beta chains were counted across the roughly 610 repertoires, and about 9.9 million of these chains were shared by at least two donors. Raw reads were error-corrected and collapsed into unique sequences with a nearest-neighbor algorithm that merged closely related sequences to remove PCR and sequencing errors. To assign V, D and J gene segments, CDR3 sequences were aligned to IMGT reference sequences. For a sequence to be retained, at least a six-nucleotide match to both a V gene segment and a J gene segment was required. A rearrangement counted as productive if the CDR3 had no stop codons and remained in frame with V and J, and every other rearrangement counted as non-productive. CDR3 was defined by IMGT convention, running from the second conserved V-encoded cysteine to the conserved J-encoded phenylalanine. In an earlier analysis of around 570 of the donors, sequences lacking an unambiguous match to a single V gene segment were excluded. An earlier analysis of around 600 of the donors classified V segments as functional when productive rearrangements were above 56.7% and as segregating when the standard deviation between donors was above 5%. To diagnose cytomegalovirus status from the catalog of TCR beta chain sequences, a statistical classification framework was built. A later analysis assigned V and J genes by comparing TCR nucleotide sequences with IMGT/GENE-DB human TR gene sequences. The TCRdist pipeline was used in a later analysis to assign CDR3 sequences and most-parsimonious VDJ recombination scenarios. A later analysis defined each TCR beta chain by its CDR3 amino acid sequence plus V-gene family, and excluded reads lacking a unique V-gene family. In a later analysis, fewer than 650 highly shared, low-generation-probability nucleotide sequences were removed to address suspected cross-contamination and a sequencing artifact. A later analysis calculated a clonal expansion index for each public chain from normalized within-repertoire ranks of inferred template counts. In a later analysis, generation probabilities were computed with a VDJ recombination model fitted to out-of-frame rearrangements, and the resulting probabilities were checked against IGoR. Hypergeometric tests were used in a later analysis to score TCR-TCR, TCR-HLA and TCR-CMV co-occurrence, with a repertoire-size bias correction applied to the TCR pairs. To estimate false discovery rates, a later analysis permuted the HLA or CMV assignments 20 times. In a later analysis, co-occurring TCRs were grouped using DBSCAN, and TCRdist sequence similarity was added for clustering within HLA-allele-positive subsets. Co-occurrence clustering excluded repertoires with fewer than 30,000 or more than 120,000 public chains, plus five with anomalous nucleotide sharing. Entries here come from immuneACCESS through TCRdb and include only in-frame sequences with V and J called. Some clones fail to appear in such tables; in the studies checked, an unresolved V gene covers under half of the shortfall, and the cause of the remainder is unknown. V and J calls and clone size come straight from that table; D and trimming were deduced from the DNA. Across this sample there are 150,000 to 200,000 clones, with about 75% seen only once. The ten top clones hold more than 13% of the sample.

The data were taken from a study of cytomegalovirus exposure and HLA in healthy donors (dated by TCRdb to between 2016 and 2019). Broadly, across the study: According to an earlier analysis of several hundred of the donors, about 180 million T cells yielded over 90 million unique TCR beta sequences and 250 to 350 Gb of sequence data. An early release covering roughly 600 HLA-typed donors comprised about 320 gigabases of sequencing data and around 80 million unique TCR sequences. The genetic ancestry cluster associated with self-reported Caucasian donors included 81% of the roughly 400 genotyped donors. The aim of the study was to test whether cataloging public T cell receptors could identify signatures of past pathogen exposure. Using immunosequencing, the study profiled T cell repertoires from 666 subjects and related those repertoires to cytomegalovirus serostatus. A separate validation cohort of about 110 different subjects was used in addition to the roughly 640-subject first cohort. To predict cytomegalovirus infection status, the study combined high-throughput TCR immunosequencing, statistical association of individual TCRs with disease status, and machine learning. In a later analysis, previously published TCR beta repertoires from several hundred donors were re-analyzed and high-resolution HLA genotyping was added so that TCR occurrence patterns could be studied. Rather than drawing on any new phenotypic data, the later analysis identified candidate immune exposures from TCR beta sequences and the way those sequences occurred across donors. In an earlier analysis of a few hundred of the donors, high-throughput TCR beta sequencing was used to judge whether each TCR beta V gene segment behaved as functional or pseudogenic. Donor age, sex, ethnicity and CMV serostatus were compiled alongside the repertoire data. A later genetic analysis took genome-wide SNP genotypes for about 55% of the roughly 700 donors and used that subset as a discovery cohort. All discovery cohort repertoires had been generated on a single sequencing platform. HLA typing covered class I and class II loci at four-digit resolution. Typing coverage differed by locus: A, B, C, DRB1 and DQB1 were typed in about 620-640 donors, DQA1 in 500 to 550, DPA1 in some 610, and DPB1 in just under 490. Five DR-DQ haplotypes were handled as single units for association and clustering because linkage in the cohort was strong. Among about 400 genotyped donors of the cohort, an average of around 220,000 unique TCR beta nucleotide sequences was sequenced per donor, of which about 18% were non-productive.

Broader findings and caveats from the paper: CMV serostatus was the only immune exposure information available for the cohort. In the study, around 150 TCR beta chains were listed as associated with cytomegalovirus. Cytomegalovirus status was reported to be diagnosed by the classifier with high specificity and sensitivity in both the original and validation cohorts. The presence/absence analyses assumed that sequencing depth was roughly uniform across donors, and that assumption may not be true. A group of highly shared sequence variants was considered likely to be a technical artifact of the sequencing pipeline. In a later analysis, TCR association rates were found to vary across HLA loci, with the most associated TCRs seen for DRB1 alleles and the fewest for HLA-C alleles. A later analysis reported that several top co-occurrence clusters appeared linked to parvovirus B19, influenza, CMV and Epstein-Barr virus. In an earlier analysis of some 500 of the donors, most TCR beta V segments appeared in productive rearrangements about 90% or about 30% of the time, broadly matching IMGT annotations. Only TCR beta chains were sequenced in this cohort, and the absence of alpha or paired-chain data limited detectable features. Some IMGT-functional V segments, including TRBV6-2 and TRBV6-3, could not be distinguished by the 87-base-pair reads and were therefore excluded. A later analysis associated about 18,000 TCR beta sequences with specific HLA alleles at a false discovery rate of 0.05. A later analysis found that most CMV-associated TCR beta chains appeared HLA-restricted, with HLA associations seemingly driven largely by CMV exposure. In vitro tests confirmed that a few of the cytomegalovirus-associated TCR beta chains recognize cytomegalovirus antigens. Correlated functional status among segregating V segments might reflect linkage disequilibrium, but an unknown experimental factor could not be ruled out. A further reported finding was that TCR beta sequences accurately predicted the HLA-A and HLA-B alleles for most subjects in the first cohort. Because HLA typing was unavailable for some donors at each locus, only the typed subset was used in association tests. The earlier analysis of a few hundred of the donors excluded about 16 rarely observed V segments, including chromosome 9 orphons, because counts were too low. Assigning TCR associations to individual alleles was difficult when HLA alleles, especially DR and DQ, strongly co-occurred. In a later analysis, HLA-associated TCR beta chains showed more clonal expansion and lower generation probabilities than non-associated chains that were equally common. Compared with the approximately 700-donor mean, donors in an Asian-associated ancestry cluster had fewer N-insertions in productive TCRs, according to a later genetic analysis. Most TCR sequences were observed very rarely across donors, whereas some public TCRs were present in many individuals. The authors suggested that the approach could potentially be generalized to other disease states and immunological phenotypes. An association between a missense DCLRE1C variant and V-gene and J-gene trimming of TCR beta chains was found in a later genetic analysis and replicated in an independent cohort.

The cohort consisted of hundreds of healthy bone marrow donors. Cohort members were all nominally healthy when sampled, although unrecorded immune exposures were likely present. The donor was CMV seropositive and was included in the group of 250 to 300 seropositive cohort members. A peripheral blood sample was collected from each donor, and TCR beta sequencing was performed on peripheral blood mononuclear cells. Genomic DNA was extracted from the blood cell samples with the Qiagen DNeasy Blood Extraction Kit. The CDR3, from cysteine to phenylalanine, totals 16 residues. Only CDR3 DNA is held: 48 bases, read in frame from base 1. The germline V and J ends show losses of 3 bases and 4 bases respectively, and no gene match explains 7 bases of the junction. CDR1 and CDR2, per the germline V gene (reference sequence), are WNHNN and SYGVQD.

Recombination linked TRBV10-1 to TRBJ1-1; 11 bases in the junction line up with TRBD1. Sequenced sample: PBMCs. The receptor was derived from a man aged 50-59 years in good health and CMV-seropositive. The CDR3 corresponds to CASSDLGQGAATEAFF. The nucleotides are TGCGCCAGCAGTGACCTAGGACAGGGGGCGGCCACTGAAGCTTTCTTT.